The source of this T cell receptor (beta chain) is a study of cytomegalovirus exposure and HLA in healthy donors. Whole-study findings and limits: Specificity for CMV antigens was confirmed in vitro for a few of the CMV-associated chains.

From germline, CDR1 is SGHAT and CDR2 FQNNGV. This CDR3 contains 13 residues. V was cut by 2 bases and J by 6 bases, with 8 bases left in between. The method was immunoSEQ multiplex PCR; TCRdb's version includes in-frame clones alone and lacks a portion of them. The sample contains about 220,000 clones, roughly 83% of which appear only once. A note on this clone: Its antigen is not identified.

The rearrangement uses TRBV11-2 and TRBJ2-1; D remains ambiguous. Material: PBMCs. The sequence was obtained from a woman under 40 in good health and CMV-seropositive. CDR3 residues: CASSLKTGNEQFF. In DNA, the CDR3 is TGTGCCAGCAGCTTAAAAACGGGCAATGAGCAGTTCTTC.